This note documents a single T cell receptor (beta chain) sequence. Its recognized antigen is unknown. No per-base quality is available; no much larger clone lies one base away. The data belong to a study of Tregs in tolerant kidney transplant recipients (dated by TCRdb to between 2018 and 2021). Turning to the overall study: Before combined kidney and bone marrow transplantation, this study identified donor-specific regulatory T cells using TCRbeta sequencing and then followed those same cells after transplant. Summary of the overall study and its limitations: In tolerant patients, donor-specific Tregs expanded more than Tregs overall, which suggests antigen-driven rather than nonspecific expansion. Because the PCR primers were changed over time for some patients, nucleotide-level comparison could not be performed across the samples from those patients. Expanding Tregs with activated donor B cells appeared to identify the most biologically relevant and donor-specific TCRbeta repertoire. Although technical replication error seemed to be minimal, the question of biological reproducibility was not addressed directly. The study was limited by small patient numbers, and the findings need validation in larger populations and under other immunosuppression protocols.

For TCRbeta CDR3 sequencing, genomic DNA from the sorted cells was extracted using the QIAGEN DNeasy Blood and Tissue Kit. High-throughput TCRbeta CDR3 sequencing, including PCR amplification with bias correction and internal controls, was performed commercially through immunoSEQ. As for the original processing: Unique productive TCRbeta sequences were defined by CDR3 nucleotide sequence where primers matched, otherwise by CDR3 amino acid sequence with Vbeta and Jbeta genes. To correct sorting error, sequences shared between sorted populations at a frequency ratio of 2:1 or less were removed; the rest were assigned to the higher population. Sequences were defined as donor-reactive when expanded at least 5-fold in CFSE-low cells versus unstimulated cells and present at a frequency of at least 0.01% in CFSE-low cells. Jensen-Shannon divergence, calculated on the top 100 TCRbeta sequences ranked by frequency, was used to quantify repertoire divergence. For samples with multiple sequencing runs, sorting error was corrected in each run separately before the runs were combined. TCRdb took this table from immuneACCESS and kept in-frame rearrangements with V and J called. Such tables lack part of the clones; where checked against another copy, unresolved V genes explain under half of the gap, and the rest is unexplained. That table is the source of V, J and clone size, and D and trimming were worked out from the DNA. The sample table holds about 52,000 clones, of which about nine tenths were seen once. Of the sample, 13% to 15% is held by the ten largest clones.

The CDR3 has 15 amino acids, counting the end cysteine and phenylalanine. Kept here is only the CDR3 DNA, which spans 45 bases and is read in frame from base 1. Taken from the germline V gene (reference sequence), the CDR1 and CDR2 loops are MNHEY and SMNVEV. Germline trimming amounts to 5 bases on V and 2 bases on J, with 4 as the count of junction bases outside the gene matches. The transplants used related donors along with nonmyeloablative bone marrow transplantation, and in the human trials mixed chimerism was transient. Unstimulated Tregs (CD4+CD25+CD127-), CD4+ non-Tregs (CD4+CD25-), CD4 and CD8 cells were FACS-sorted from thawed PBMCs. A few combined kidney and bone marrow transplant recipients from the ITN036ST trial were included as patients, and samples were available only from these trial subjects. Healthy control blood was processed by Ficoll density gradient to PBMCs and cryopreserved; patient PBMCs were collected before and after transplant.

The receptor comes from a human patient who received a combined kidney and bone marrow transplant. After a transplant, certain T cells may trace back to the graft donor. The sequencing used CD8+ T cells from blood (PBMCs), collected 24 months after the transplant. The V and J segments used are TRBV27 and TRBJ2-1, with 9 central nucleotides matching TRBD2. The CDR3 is CASSRAGGPYNEQFF. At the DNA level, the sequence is TGTGCCAGCAGTAGAGCGGGGGGCCCCTACAATGAGCAGTTCTTC.